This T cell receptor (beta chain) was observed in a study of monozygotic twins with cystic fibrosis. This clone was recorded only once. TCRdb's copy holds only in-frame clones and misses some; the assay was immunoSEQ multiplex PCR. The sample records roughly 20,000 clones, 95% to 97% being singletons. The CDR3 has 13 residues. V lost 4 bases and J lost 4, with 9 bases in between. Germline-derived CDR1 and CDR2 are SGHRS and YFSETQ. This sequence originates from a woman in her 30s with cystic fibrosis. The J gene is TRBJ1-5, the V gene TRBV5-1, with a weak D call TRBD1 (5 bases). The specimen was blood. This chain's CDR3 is CASSLAGNQPQHF. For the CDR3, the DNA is TGCGCCAGCAGCCTGGCAGGGAATCAGCCCCAGCATTTT.